This T cell receptor beta chain was profiled in a study of identical twins. Overall study results and limits: Twins shared out-of-frame alpha sequences with excess low generation probability.

At least ten counts were recorded for this clonotype. Its antigen is unknown. TCRdb processed the 5' RACE reads anew with MiXCR; each CDR3 protein has one entry. The table lists hundreds of thousands of distinct CDR3 sequences, 5.5% to 6.5% of them singletons. Sequenced input: naive T cells sorted from blood. This sequence originates from a man younger than 35 in good health.

CDR3 amino acids: CASRNSPGNTIYF. As DNA, the CDR3 is TGTGCCAGCAGAAACTCCCCTGGAAACACCATATATTTT. V usage is TRBV12-3 or TRBV12-4 and J usage is TRBJ1-3; unclear D gene. This CDR3 region has 13 residues. V dropped 6 bases and J dropped 2 bases, with 8 bases sitting between them.